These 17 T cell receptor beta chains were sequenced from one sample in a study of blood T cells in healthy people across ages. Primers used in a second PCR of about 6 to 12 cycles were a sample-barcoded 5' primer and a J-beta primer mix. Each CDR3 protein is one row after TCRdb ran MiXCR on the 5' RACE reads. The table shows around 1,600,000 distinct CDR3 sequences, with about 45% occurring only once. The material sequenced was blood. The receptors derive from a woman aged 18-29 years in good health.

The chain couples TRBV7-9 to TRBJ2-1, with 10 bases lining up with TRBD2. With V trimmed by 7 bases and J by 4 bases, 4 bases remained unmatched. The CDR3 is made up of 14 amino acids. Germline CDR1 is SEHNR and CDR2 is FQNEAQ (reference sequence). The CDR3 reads CASTSGSLYNEQFF. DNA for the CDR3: TGTGCCAGCACTAGCGGGAGCCTATACAATGAGCAGTTCTTC.

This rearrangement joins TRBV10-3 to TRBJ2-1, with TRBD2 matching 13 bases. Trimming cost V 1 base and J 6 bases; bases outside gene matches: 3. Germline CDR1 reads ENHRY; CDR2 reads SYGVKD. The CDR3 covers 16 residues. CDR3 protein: CAISEWTSGSLNEQFF. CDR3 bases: TGTGCCATCAGTGAGTGGACTAGCGGGAGCCTCAATGAGCAGTTCTTC.

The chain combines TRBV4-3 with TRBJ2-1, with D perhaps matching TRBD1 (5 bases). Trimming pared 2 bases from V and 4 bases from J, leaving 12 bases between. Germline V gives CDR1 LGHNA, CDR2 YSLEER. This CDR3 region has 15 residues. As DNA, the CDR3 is TGCGCCAGCAGCCAACAAAGACAGATTTACAATGAGCAGTTCTTC. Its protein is CASSQQRQIYNEQFF.

CDR3 residues: CSVTGDGYTF. The CDR3 bases are TGCAGCGTGACAGGGGATGGCTACACCTTC. The V and J genes are TRBV29-1 and TRBJ1-2; TRBD1 matches 8 bases. The V gene end was trimmed by 6 bases and the J gene end by 6 bases; junction bases not matched to a gene: 0. The CDR3 runs to 10 residues. Germline loops: CDR1 SQVTM, CDR2 ANQGSEA.

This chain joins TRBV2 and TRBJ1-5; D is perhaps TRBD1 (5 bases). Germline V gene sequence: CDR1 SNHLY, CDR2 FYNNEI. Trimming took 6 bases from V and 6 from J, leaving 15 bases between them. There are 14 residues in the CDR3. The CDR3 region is CASSSLGGGQPQHF. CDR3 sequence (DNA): TGTGCCAGCAGCAGCCTGGGCGGGGGTCAGCCCCAGCATTTT.

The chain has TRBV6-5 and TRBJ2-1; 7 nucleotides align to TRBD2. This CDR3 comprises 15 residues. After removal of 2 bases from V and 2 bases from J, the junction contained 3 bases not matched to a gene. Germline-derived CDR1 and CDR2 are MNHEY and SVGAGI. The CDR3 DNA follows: TGTGCCAGCAGTTACCTCCTAGCGGCCTACAATGAGCAGTTCTTC. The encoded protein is CASSYLLAAYNEQFF.

For the CDR3, the DNA is TGTGCCAGCAGACCCGGGGGTATCACAGATACGCAGTATTTT. Translating it yields CASRPGGITDTQYF. The chain has TRBV5-4 and TRBJ2-3, with D perhaps matching TRBD2 (6 bases). V dropped 5 bases and J dropped 2 bases, with 12 bases sitting between them. The CDR3 covers 14 residues. CDR1 and CDR2 (germline): SGHNT, YYREEE (reference sequence).

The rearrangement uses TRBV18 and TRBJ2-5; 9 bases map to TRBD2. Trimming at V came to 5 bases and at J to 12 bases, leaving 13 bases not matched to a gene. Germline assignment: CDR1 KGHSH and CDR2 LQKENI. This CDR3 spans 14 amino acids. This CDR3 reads CASSIGGRGSEKYF. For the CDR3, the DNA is TGTGCCAGCTCAATCGGCGGGAGGGGATCTGAGAAGTACTTC.

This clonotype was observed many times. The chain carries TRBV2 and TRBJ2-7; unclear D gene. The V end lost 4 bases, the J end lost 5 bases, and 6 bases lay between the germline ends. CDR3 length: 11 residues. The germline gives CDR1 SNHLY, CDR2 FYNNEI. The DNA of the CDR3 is TGTGCCAGCAGTGGTTACAACGAGCAGTACTTC. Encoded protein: CASSGYNEQYF.

Here the CDR3 reads CSVSDGRPPDTEAFF. CDR3 nucleotides: TGCAGCGTTTCTGATGGCCGGCCTCCGGACACTGAAGCTTTCTTT. The gene calls are TRBV29-1 and TRBJ1-1, with unresolved D. The CDR3 covers 15 residues. The germline CDR1 and CDR2 sequences are SQVTM and ANQGSEA. Trimming took off 5 bases at V and 3 bases at J, with 19 bases between the two ends.

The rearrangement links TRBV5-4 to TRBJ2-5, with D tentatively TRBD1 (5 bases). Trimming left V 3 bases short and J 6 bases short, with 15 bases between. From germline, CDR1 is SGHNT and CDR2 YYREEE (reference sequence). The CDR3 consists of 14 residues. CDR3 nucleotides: TGTGCCAGCAGCTCTACTACAGGTGGACAGACCCAGTACTTC. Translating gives CASSSTTGGQTQYF.

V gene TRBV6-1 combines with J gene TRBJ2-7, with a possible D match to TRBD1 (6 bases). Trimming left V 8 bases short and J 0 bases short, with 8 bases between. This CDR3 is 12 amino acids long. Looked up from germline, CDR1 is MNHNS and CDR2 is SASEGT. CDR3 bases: TGTGCCAGCGGGACAACCTCCTACGAGCAGTACTTC. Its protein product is CASGTTSYEQYF.

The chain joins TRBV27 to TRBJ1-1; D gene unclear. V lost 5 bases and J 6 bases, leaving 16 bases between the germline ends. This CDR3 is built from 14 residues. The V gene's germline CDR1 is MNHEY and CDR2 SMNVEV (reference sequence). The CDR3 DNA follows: TGTGCCAGCAGTATGAGGGCCCCGGCCCCTGAAGCTTTCTTT. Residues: CASSMRAPAPEAFF.

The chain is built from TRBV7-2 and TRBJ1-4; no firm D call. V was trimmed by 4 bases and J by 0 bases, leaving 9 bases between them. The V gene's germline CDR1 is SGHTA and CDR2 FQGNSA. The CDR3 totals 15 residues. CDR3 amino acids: CASSSAPTTNEKLFF. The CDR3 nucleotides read TGTGCCAGCAGCTCAGCACCGACAACTAATGAAAAACTGTTTTTT.

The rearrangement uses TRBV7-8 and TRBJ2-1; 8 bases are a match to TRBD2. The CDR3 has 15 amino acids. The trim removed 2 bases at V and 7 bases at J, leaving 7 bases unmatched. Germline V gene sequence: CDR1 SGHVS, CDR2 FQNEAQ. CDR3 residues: CASSLRVAGRNEQFF. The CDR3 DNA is TGTGCCAGCAGCTTAAGGGTAGCGGGGAGGAATGAGCAGTTCTTC.

CDR3 loop: CSARDRRATGTEAFF. In DNA, the CDR3 is TGCAGTGCTAGAGACCGCAGAGCCACGGGCACTGAAGCTTTCTTT. The chain recombines TRBV20-1 with TRBJ1-1, with unresolved D. In germline, CDR1 is DFQATT, CDR2 SNEGSKA (reference sequence). The ends were cut back, 0 bases at V and 4 bases at J, with 15 bases in the middle. The CDR3 contains 15 residues.

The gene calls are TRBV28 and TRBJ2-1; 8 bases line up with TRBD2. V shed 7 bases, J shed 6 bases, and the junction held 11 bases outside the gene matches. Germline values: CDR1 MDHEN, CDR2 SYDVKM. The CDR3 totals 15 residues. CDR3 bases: TGTGCCAGCAACCCTGGGCTAGCGGGCGGCAATGAGCAGTTCTTC. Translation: CASNPGLAGGNEQFF.